These 18 T cell receptor beta chains originate from one sample sequenced in a study of cytomegalovirus exposure and HLA in healthy donors. The protocol was immunoSEQ multiplex PCR, while the TCRdb copy is restricted to in-frame clones and leaves out a portion. The sample has approximately 200,000 clones, approximately 82% seen once. The source material was PBMCs. These receptors were taken from a woman in her 30s in good health and CMV-seropositive.

The J gene is TRBJ1-1, the V gene TRBV5-4; D uncertain. This CDR3 contains 16 residues. V was pared by 6 bases and J by 2 bases, with 20 bases between. In germline, CDR1 is SGHNT, CDR2 YYREEE (reference sequence). For the CDR3, the DNA is TGTGCCAGCACGCACATGGGCCAGGTCAGAAACACTGAAGCTTTCTTT. It codes for CASTHMGQVRNTEAFF. The full variable domain, with the rest looked up from reference TRBV5-4 and TRBJ1-1, is ETGVTQSPTHLIKTRGQQVTLRCSSQSGHNTVSWYQQALGQGPQFIFQYYREEENGRGNFPPRFSGLQFPNYSSELNVNALELDDSALYLCASTHMGQVRNTEAFFGQGTRLTVV.

The chain uses TRBV5-1 and TRBJ2-3, with 10 bases lining up with TRBD2. Germline V CDR1 and CDR2: SGHRS, YFSETQ. This CDR3 region has 15 residues. After removal of 4 bases from V and 1 base from J, the junction contained 3 bases not matched to a gene. The CDR3 sequence is CASSTGTSGTDTQYF. CDR3 nucleotide sequence: TGCGCCAGCAGCACAGGGACTAGCGGCACAGATACGCAGTATTTT. The whole variable domain, remainder taken from reference TRBV5-1 and TRBJ2-3, is KAGVTQTPRYLIKTRGQQVTLSCSPISGHRSVSWYQQTPGQGLQFLFEYFSETQRNKGNFPGRFSGRQFSNSRSEMNVSTLELGDSALYLCASSTGTSGTDTQYFGPGTRLTVL.

This clone has just a few counts. The chain couples TRBV30 to TRBJ1-2; 9 bases are shared with TRBD1. The CDR3 is made up of 13 amino acids. Germline CDR1 is GTSNPN and CDR2 is SVGIG (reference sequence). With V trimmed by 5 bases and J by 6 bases, 7 bases remained unmatched. The CDR3 sequence: CAWVTGGEDGYTF. The DNA for the CDR3 is TGTGCCTGGGTCACAGGGGGCGAGGATGGCTACACCTTC.

The chain joins TRBV5-1 to TRBJ2-2, with a weak D call TRBD1 (6 bases). Trimming left V 1 base short and J 7 bases short, with 14 bases between. This CDR3 region has 15 residues. Per the germline V gene, CDR1 is SGHRS and CDR2 is YFSETQ. The CDR3, as DNA: TGCGCCAGCAGCTTGTCCCTTAACAGGGACGGGGAGCTGTTTTTT. Amino acids: CASSLSLNRDGELFF.

This chain joins TRBV29-1 and TRBJ2-1; tentatively, D is TRBD2 (5 bases). V lost 4 bases to trimming and J lost 0 bases, with 7 bases between them. Per the germline V gene, CDR1 is SQVTM and CDR2 is ANQGSEA. The CDR3 totals 13 residues. CDR3 sequence reads: CSVGRGSYNEQFF. CDR3 nucleotide sequence: TGCAGCGTTGGTCGGGGCTCCTACAATGAGCAGTTCTTC.

The chain has TRBV6-5 and TRBJ2-3; D remains ambiguous. V was clipped by 4 bases and J by 0 bases, with 5 bases between them. CDR3 length equals 13 residues. Germline V gives CDR1 MNHEY, CDR2 SVGAGI. The DNA of the CDR3 is TGTGCCAGCAGTTTGTATAGCACAGATACGCAGTATTTT. Residues: CASSLYSTDTQYF.

The chain carries TRBV6-6 and TRBJ1-4, with 7 nucleotides matching TRBD1. This CDR3 is 14 amino acids long. In germline, CDR1 is MNHNY, CDR2 SVGAGI (reference sequence). V lost 6 bases to trimming and J lost 7 bases; unmatched junction nucleotides: 8. For the CDR3, the DNA is TGTGCCAGCAGACAGGGGCTCTCTCCTGAAAAACTGTTTTTT. Translated: CASRQGLSPEKLFF.

The rearrangement uses TRBV5-1 and TRBJ1-2; 7 nucleotides agree with TRBD1. This CDR3 is 14 amino acids long. The germline CDR1 and CDR2 sequences are SGHRS and YFSETQ. The ends lost 4 bases at V and 4 bases at J; junction bases unmatched: 7. CDR3 protein: CASSPDRAAYGYTF. Here the CDR3 DNA reads TGCGCCAGCAGCCCTGACAGGGCGGCCTATGGCTACACCTTC.

This chain joins TRBV5-4 and TRBJ2-5; D unclear. This CDR3 comprises 13 residues. Trimming cost V 2 bases and J 7 bases, with 12 bases left between them. Germline V gene lookup returns CDR1 SGHNT and CDR2 YYREEE (reference sequence). For the CDR3, the DNA is TGTGCCAGCAGCTTCACCCCCCCCGGGACCCAGTACTTC. This translates into CASSFTPPGTQYF.

V usage is TRBV6-5 and J usage is TRBJ2-2; D is ambiguous. The CDR3 sequence is 15 residues long. With 3 bases removed from V and 2 bases from J, the gap between germline ends came to 10 bases. Germline-derived CDR1 and CDR2 are MNHEY and SVGAGI. The CDR3 DNA follows: TGTGCCAGCAGTTATGTTCAATCCAACACCGGGGAGCTGTTTTTT. Its protein is CASSYVQSNTGELFF.

The chain links TRBV2 to TRBJ2-5; 8 bases align to TRBD1. With 8 bases clipped from V and 2 bases from J, the junction kept 7 bases outside the gene matches. From germline, CDR1 is SNHLY and CDR2 FYNNEI. This CDR3 spans 14 amino acids. The CDR3 DNA sequence: TGTGCCAGCCTTGGACAGGGAATACAAGAGACCCAGTACTTC. Translation gives CASLGQGIQETQYF.

This sequence joins TRBV11-2 and TRBJ2-1; D is perhaps TRBD2 (7 bases). The CDR3 runs 15 residues. The V end was cut by 7 bases, the J end by 5 bases, with 18 bases between. The germline V gene encodes CDR1 SGHAT and CDR2 FQNNGV. The CDR3 sequence: CASTQGGGGHNEQFF. The CDR3 DNA sequence: TGTGCCAGCACCCAAGGTGGCGGGGGCCACAATGAGCAGTTCTTC.

As regards this clone: Other DNA sequences of this sample code for an identical CDR3. The rearrangement joins TRBV2 to TRBJ2-1, with D perhaps TRBD1 (5 bases). Per germline, CDR1 SNHLY and CDR2 FYNNEI. V gave up 4 bases and J gave up 4 bases, with 11 bases separating them. This CDR3 is built from 14 residues. CDR3 DNA sequence: TGTGCCAGCAGTGGCCAGGGTGGGTACAATGAGCAGTTCTTC. Translation: CASSGQGGYNEQFF. Full variable domain (outside the CDR3, taken from reference TRBV2 and TRBJ2-1): EPEVTQTPSHQVTQMGQEVILRCVPISNHLYFYWYRQILGQKVEFLVSFYNNEISEKSEIFDDQFSVERPDGSNFTLKIRSTKLEDSAMYFCASSGQGGYNEQFFGPGTRLTVL.

This chain connects TRBV28 to TRBJ2-5; TRBD1 is a possible D gene (6 bases). CDR3 length: 13 amino acids. V lost 8 bases, J lost 4 bases, and 14 bases lay in between. Germline V CDR1 and CDR2: MDHEN, SYDVKM. As DNA, the CDR3 is TGTGCCAGCCCCGGACAGCTGGGAGAGACCCAGTACTTC. Protein: CASPGQLGETQYF.

J is TRBJ1-2 and V is TRBV20-1; TRBD1 matches 7 bases. The germline V gene encodes CDR1 DFQATT and CDR2 SNEGSKA (reference sequence). Losses at the gene ends were 5 bases for V and 9 bases for J; bases not matched to a gene: 6. The CDR3 is 11 amino acids. CDR3 sequence: CSADRQGSYTF. The CDR3 DNA sequence: TGCAGTGCTGATCGACAGGGTAGCTACACCTTC.

V usage is TRBV2 and J usage is TRBJ2-3; 9 positions agree with TRBD2. Unmatched junction bases numbered 5, after V lost 7 bases and J lost 3 bases. The CDR3 spans 14 residues. Looked up from germline, CDR1 is SNHLY and CDR2 is FYNNEI. This CDR3 is CASNLAGRTDTQYF. CDR3 sequence (DNA): TGTGCCAGCAACCTAGCGGGAAGGACAGATACGCAGTATTTT.

The V and J genes are TRBV5-4 and TRBJ2-3; D gene ambiguous. Deletions cut 4 bases from V and 2 bases from J, with 8 bases between. Germline V lookup: CDR1 SGHNT, CDR2 YYREEE (reference sequence). The CDR3 sequence is 13 residues long. The CDR3 is CASSVGATDTQYF. CDR3 in DNA: TGTGCCAGCAGCGTCGGAGCCACAGATACGCAGTATTTT.

V is TRBV7-9 and J is TRBJ2-7; 8 bases align to TRBD1. Trimming at V came to 5 bases and at J to 3 bases, leaving 3 bases not matched to a gene. The CDR3 spans 13 residues. Germline loops: CDR1 SEHNR, CDR2 FQNEAQ (reference sequence). CDR3 sequence (DNA): TGTGCCAGCAGCATGGGACAGGTCTACGAGCAGTACTTC. It codes for CASSMGQVYEQYF.